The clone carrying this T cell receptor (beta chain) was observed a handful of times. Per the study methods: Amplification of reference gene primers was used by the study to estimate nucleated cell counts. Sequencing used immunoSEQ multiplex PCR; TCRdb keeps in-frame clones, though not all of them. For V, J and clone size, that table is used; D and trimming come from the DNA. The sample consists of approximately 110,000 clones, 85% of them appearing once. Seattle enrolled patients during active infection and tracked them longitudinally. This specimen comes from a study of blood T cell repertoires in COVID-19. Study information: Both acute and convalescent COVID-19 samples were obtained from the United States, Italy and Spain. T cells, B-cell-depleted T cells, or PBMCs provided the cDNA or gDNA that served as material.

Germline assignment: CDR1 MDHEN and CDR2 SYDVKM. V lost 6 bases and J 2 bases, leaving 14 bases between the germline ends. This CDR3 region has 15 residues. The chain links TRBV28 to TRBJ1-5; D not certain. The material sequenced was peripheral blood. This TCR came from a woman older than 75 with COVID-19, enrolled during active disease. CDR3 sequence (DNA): TGTGCCAGCAGCCCCCCCAAGGCGGGCAATCAGCCCCAGCATTTT. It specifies CASSPPKAGNQPQHF.